Listed below are T cell receptor beta chains from one sample, sequenced in a study of T cell responses to AZD1222 COVID-19 vaccine. Some clones are missing from TCRdb's copy, which holds only in-frame ones; the method was immunoSEQ multiplex PCR. The sample contains approximately 190,000 clones, about 93% of which appear only once. Sequences were derived from peripheral blood, sampled 28 days after the second AZD1222 dose. These TCRs come from an adult who received the AZD1222 COVID-19 vaccine. Each CDR3 is given with its conserved first and last residue.

v_gene	j_gene	CDR3aa
TRBV6-5	TRBJ2-7	CASSPRRFLDEQYF
TRBV6-5	TRBJ1-6	CASSRGIGSPLHF
TRBV9	TRBJ1-3	CASSAYGQGGNTIYF
TRBV14	TRBJ1-4	CASSQGGTTTEKLFF
TRBV6-5	TRBJ1-4	CASSYGPTGPNEKLFF
TRBV7-2	TRBJ1-4	CASSLVGAGLGEKLFF
TRBV3-1/TRBV3-2	TRBJ1-3	CASSQGGSGNTIYF
TRBV2	TRBJ2-1	CASRVRGGYEQFF
TRBV25-1	TRBJ2-7	CASRWGLNEQYF
TRBV2	TRBJ2-3	CASSPDRGRTDTQYF
TRBV6-1	TRBJ1-4	CASSERGSLATNEKLFF
TRBV5-1	TRBJ1-4	CASSAYLSRKSEKLFF
TRBV28	TRBJ1-2	CASGVVYGYTF
TRBV5-6	TRBJ2-4	CASSRDVLTKNIQYF
TRBV2	TRBJ2-7	CASRTGTATYEQYF
TRBV28	TRBJ1-2	CATGTGDTNYGYTF
TRBV28	TRBJ1-2	CASSPDGQGYTF
TRBV30	TRBJ1-5	CAWSFSGQSTSSNQPQHF
TRBV7-2	TRBJ2-5	CASSSGLPGDETQYF
TRBV27	TRBJ2-1	CASSQPGTGADEQFF
TRBV10-1	TRBJ1-5	CASSDQGNQPQHF
TRBV5-8	TRBJ1-5	CASSPQGHQPQHF
TRBV27	TRBJ1-1	CASSAIGYGTEAFF
TRBV6-2/TRBV6-3	TRBJ1-1	CASSYHIGSFGPRRTEAFF